This T cell receptor beta chain was identified in a study of cytotoxic CD8 clonotypes in ibrutinib-treated CLL. A note on this clone: Its antigen is as yet unknown.

Study outcomes and limitations: Clonality was higher at ibrutinib response and returned toward baseline at progression. Clonality at baseline surpassed age-matched healthy donors and tracked circulating CD8+ T-cell counts.

The planned depth of sequencing spanned 1 in 200,000 to 1 in 1 million T cells. Only in-frame clones appear in the TCRdb table, and some are missing; sequencing was by immunoSEQ multiplex PCR. The sample records approximately 97,000 clones, 70% to 80% being singletons. The sample consisted of PBMCs, taken after 24 months of ibrutinib treatment. The clonotype was recovered from a human donor with chronic lymphocytic leukemia.

The CDR3 sequence: CASRPSTGAGELFF. In nucleotides, the CDR3 is TGTGCCAGCAGACCGTCGACCGGGGCCGGGGAGCTGTTTTTT. The chain couples TRBV11-2 to TRBJ2-2; D is possibly TRBD2 (5 bases). CDR3 length equals 14 residues. The germline V and J ends were trimmed by 6 bases and 6 bases, with 14 bases remaining between them. Germline V gives CDR1 SGHAT, CDR2 FQNNGV.